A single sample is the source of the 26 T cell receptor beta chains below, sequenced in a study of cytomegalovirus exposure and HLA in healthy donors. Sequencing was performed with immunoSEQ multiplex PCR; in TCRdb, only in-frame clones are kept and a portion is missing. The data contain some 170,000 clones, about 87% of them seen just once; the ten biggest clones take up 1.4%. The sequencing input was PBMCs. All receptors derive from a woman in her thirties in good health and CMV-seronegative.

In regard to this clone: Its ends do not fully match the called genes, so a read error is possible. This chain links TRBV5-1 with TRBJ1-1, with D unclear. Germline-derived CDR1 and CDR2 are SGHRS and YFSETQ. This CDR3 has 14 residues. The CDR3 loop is CASSAPEVNTEAFF. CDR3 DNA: TGTGCCAGCAGCGCCCCTGAGGTGAACACTGAAGCTTTCTTT.

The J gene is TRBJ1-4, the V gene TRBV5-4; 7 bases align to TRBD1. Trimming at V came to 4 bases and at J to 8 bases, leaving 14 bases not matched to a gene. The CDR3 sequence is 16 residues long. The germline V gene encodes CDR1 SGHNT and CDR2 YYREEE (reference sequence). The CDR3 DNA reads TGTGCCAGCAGCCCAACCCCCGCCAGGGGGGCCGAAAAACTGTTTTTT. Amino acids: CASSPTPARGAEKLFF.

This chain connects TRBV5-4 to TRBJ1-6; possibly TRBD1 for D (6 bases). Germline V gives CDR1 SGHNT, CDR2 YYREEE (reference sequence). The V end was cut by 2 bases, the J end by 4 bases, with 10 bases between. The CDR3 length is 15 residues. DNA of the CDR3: TGTGCCAGCAGCTTAGGACAGTTATATAATTCACCCCTCCACTTT. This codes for CASSLGQLYNSPLHF.

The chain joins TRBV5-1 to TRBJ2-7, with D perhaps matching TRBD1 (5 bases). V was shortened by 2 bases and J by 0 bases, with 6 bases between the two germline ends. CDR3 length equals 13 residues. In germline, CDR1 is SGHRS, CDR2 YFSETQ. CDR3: CASSLQASYEQYF. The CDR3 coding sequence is TGCGCCAGCAGCTTACAGGCCTCCTACGAGCAGTACTTC.

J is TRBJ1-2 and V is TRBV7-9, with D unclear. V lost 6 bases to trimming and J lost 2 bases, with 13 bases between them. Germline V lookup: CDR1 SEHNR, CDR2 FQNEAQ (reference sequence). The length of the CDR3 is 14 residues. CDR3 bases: TGTGCCAGCAGTTCGCCCGAGAAGAACTATGGCTACACCTTC. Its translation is CASSSPEKNYGYTF. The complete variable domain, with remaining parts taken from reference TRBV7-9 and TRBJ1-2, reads DTGVSQNPRHKITKRGQNVTFRCDPISEHNRLYWYRQTLGQGPEFLTYFQNEAQLEKSRLLSDRFSAERPKGSFSTLEIQRTEQGDSAMYLCASSSPEKNYGYTFGSGTRLTVV.

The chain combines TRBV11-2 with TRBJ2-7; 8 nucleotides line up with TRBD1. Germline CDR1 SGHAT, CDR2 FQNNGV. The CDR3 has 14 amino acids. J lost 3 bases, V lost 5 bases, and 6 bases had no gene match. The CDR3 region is CASSPWTGIYEQYF. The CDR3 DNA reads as TGTGCCAGCAGCCCTTGGACAGGGATCTACGAGCAGTACTTC.

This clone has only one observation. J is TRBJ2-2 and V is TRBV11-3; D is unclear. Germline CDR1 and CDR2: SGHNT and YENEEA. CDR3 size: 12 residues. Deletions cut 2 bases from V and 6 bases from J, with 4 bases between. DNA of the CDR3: TGTGCCAGCAGCTTAAGCGCCGGGGAGCTGTTTTTT. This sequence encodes CASSLSAGELFF. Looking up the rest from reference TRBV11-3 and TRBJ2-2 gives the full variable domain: EAGVVQSPRYKIIEKKQPVAFWCNPISGHNTLYWYLQNLGQGPELLIRYENEEAVDDSQLPKDRFSAERLKGVDSTLKIQPAELGDSAVYLCASSLSAGELFFGEGSRLTVL.

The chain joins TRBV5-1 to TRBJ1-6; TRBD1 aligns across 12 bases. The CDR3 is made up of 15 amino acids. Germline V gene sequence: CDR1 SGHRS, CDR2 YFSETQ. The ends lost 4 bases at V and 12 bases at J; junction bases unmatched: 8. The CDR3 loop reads CASSTGDRGLEPLHF. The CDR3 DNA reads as TGCGCCAGCAGCACAGGGGACAGGGGGCTAGAACCCCTCCACTTT.

For the CDR3, the DNA is TGTGCCAGCAGTTCGGGACAGGGAGGAACCGGGGAGCTGTTTTTT. It yields the protein CASSSGQGGTGELFF. The V gene is TRBV13, the J gene TRBJ2-2; 9 bases line up with TRBD1. Per the germline V gene, CDR1 is PRHDT and CDR2 is FYEKMQ (reference sequence). With 6 bases clipped from V and 5 bases from J, the junction kept 7 bases outside the gene matches. CDR3 length equals 15 residues.

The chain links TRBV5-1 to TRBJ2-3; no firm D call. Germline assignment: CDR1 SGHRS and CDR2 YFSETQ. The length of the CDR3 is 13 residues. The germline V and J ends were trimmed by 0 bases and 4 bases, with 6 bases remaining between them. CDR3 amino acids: CASSLVIADTQYF. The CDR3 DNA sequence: TGCGCCAGCAGCTTGGTAATCGCAGATACGCAGTATTTT.

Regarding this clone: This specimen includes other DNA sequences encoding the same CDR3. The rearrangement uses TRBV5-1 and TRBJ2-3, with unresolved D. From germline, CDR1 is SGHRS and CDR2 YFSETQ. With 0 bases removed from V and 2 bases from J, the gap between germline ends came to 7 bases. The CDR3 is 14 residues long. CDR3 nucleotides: TGCGCCAGCAGCTTGGGAGGCCCCACAGATACGCAGTATTTT. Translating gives CASSLGGPTDTQYF.

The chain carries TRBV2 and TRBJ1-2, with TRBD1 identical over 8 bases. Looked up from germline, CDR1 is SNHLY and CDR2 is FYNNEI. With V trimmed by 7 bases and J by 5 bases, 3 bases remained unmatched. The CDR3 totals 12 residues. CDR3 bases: TGTGCCAGCAATGACAGGGGATATGGCTACACCTTC. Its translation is CASNDRGYGYTF.

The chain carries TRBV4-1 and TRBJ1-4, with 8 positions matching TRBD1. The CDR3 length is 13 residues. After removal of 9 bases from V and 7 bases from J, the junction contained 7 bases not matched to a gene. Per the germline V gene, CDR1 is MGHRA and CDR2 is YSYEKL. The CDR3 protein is CASAGQGAEKLFF. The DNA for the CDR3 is TGCGCCAGTGCTGGCCAGGGGGCTGAAAAACTGTTTTTT.

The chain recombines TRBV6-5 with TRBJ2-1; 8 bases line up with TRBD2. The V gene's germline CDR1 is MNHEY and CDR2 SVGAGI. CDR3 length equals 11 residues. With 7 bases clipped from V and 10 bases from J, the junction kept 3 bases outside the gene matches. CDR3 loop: CASTRGGEQFF. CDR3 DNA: TGTGCCAGCACCCGGGGGGGGGAGCAGTTCTTC.

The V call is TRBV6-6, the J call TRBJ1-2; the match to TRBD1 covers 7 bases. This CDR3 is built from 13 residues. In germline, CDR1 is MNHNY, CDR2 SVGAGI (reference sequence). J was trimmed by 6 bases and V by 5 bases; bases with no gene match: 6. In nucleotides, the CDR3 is TGTGCCAGCAGTCCGCGTACAGGGGATGGCTACACCTTC. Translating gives CASSPRTGDGYTF.

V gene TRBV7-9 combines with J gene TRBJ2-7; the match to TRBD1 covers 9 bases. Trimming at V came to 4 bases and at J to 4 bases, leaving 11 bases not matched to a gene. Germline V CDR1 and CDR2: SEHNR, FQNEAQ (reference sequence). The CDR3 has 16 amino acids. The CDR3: CASSSTRQGVPYEQYF. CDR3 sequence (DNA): TGTGCCAGCAGCTCTACGCGACAGGGGGTTCCTTACGAGCAGTACTTC.

The CDR3 reads CATSRDHGTGYGYTF. In DNA, the CDR3 is TGTGCCACCAGCAGAGATCATGGGACAGGGTATGGCTACACCTTC. This chain uses TRBV15 with TRBJ1-2; 9 bases are shared with TRBD1. J lost 5 bases, V lost 0 bases, and 4 bases had no gene match. This CDR3 comprises 15 residues. Germline values: CDR1 LNHNV, CDR2 YYDKDF (reference sequence).

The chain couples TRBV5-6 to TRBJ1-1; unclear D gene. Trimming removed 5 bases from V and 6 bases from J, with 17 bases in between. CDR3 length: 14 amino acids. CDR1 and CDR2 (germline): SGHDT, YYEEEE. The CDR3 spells CASSLYMERAEAFF. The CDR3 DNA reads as TGTGCCAGCAGTCTTTACATGGAACGGGCTGAAGCTTTCTTT.

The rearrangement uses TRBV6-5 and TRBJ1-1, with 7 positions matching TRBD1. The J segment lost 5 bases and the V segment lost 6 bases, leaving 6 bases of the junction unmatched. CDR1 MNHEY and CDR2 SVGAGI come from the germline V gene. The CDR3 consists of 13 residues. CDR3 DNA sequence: TGTGCCAGCAGCTCCGACAGGGCGACTGAAGCTTTCTTT. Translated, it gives CASSSDRATEAFF.

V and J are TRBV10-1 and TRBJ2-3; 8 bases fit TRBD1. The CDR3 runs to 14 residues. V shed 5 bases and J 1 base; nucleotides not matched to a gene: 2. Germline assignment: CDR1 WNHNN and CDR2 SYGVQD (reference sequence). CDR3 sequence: CASSTGQGTDTQYF. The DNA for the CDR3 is TGCGCCAGCAGTACGGGACAGGGCACAGATACGCAGTATTTT.

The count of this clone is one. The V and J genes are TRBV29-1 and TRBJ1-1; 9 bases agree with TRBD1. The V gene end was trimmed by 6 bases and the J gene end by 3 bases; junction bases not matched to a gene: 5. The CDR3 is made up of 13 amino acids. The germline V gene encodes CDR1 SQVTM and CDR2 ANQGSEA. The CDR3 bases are TGCAGCGTCGACAGGGGGAGGGACACTGAAGCTTTCTTT. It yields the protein CSVDRGRDTEAFF.

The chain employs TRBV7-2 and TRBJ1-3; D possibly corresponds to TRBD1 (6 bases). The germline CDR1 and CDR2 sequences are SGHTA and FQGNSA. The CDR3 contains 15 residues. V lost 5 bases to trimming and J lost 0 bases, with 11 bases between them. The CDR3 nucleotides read TGTGCCAGCAGCCGTCAGACAGGCTCTGGAAACACCATATATTTT. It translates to CASSRQTGSGNTIYF.

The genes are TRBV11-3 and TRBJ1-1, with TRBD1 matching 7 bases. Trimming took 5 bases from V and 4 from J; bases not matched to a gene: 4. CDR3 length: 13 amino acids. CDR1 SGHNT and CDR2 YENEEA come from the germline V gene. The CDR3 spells CASSPPGGTEAFF. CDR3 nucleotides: TGTGCCAGCAGCCCCCCAGGGGGCACTGAAGCTTTCTTT. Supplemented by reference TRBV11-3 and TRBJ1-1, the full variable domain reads EAGVVQSPRYKIIEKKQPVAFWCNPISGHNTLYWYLQNLGQGPELLIRYENEEAVDDSQLPKDRFSAERLKGVDSTLKIQPAELGDSAVYLCASSPPGGTEAFFGQGTRLTVV.

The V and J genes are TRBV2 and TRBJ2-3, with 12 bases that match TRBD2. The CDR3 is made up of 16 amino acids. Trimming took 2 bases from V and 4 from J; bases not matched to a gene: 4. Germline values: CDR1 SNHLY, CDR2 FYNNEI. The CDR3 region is CASSEKASGGADTQYF. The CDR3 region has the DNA TGTGCCAGCAGTGAAAAGGCTAGCGGGGGGGCAGATACGCAGTATTTT.

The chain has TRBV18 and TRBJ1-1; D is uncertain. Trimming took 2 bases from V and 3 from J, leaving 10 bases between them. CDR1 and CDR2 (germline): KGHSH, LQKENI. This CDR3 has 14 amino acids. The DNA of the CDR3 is TGTGCCAGCTCACCAAATGGCGGTGACACTGAAGCTTTCTTT. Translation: CASSPNGGDTEAFF.

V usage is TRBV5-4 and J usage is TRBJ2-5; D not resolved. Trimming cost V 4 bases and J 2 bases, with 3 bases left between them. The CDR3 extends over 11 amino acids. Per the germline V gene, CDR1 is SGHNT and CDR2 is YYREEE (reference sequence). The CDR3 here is CASSAQETQYF. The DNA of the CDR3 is TGTGCCAGCAGCGCGCAAGAGACCCAGTACTTC.